The next 17 T cell receptor beta chains were all read from a single sample in a study of blood T cells in healthy people across ages (dated by TCRdb to the mid-2010s). Preparation of the library involved 5' RACE. The run used an Illumina HiSeq 2500. The second PCR ran for about 6 to 11 cycles and used a J-beta primer mix along with a sample-barcoded 5' primer. Through fastp at Q25 and MiXCR, TCRdb rebuilt clones from the public reads, retaining in-frame beta chains. Each entry is one CDR3 protein sequence, shown with its most common DNA and genes. For this sample the table gives around 1,000,000 distinct CDR3 sequences, of which under 30% were detected only once. Of the sample, around 0.7% is held by the ten largest clones. This sample was shared with a second study, whose subject was T cells of mothers and their children.

Material: blood. The receptor source for this set is a girl aged 2-15 years in good health.

This clonotype has more than one count but fewer than ten. The rearrangement uses TRBV10-3 and TRBJ1-1; perhaps TRBD1 as D (6 bases). The germline V and J ends were trimmed by 6 bases and 4 bases, with 12 bases remaining between them. From germline, CDR1 is ENHRY and CDR2 SYGVKD. The CDR3 has 13 residues. In DNA, the CDR3 is TGTGCCATCAGCGGACAGATATCCACTGAAGCTTTCTTT. It codes for CAISGQISTEAFF.

This rearrangement joins TRBV12-3 or TRBV12-4 to TRBJ2-5, with TRBD2 matching over 11 bases. V shed 8 bases and J 3 bases; nucleotides not matched to a gene: 8. This CDR3 spans 15 amino acids. The CDR3 reads CASHIAGGPEETQYF. CDR3 DNA: TGTGCCAGCCACATAGCGGGAGGGCCGGAAGAGACCCAGTACTTC.

This clonotype occurred a few times. The DNA of the CDR3 is TGCAGTGCTCAAGTCAGGGGTTCCGATTCACCCCTCCACTTT. Its protein is CSAQVRGSDSPLHF. This chain joins TRBV20-1 and TRBJ1-6; D might be TRBD1 (6 bases). This CDR3 spans 14 amino acids. Germline assignment: CDR1 DFQATT and CDR2 SNEGSKA (reference sequence). V shed 5 bases and J shed 8 bases, with 16 bases lying between them.

This chain connects TRBV7-9 to TRBJ1-6; possible D gene TRBD1, 5 bases. Trimming removed 3 bases at V and 7 bases at J, with 16 bases between. Germline V gives CDR1 SEHNR, CDR2 FQNEAQ (reference sequence). The CDR3 length is 16 residues. CDR3 sequence: CASSFAGFPVNSPLHF. In nucleotides, the CDR3 is TGTGCCAGCAGCTTCGCAGGGTTCCCGGTAAATTCACCCCTCCACTTT.

This clonotype occurred a few times. The J gene is TRBJ1-1, the V gene TRBV6-1; D remains unclear. Per germline, CDR1 MNHNS and CDR2 SASEGT. Trimming took off 4 bases at V and 6 bases at J, with 9 bases between the two ends. The CDR3 length is 12 residues. The DNA of the CDR3 is TGTGCCAGCAGTGTATGGTCGTCTGAAGCTTTCTTT. Translating gives CASSVWSSEAFF.

The CDR3 DNA sequence: TGTGCCAGCAGTTTCGGGACGGCCCGGCAGTTCTTC. Amino acids: CASSFGTARQFF. The V call is TRBV12-3 or TRBV12-4, the J call TRBJ2-5; either TRBD1 or TRBD2 may supply D (5 bases each). The assigned J gene may be wrong: the sequence end matches TRBJ2-1 better. The CDR3 length is 12 residues.

This clonotype was seen at least ten times. The J gene is TRBJ2-7, the V gene TRBV4-1; 7 bases map to TRBD2. V shed 1 base and J 2 bases; nucleotides not matched to a gene: 5. The CDR3 is 15 residues long. The germline CDR1 and CDR2 sequences are MGHRA and YSYEKL. CDR3 in DNA: TGCGCCAGCAGCCAAGTAGCTAGCGGAACCTACGAGCAGTACTTC. This encodes CASSQVASGTYEQYF.

CDR3 coding DNA: TGTGCCAGCAGTGTCGGGGAGGGCAATCAGCCCCAGCATTTT. This gives the protein CASSVGEGNQPQHF. The V and J genes are TRBV2 and TRBJ1-5; no clear D gene. The germline V and J ends were trimmed by 4 bases and 2 bases, with 9 bases remaining between them. CDR1 is SNHLY and CDR2 is FYNNEI in the germline V gene. There are 14 residues in the CDR3.

In regard to this clonotype: Compared with germline, one end of the junction differs, possibly owing to a read error. This chain links TRBV6-5 with TRBJ1-2; a weak D match, TRBD1 (6 bases). The CDR3 contains 17 residues. CDR1 is MNHEY, CDR2 SVGAGI, per germline. DNA of the CDR3: TGTACCAGCAGTTACTCGATCAGGGGAGCGTCTACCTATGGCTACACCTTC. Amino acids: CTSSYSIRGASTYGYTF.

V is TRBV4-1 and J is TRBJ2-4; D tentatively fits TRBD1 or TRBD2 (5 bases each). This CDR3 contains 17 residues. The V gene lost 4 bases and the J gene lost 1 base, with 17 bases spanning the gap. CDR1 is MGHRA, CDR2 YSYEKL, per germline. The CDR3 spells CASSPLLLGVAKNIQYF. The DNA of the CDR3 is TGCGCCAGCAGCCCCTTACTTCTGGGGGTCGCCAAAAACATTCAGTACTTC.

V and J are TRBV19 and TRBJ2-7; a possible D gene is TRBD1 (6 bases). Germline-derived CDR1 and CDR2 are LNHDA and SQIVND (reference sequence). The V gene lost 5 bases and the J gene lost 3 bases, with 11 bases spanning the gap. The CDR3 is 13 residues long. In nucleotides, the CDR3 is TGTGCCAGTAGTTTGGGACACTACTACGAGCAGTACTTC. Encoded protein: CASSLGHYYEQYF.

V is TRBV12-5 and J is TRBJ1-1, with D possibly TRBD1 on 6 matching bases. Trimming took off 7 bases at V and 6 bases at J, with 12 bases between the two ends. The CDR3 sequence is 12 residues long. Germline lookup yields CDR1 LGHNT and CDR2 FRNRAP. CDR3 loop: CASAFGGPEAFF. Written as DNA, the CDR3 is TGTGCTAGTGCTTTCGGGGGGCCTGAAGCTTTCTTT.

This clonotype has more than one count but fewer than ten. This rearrangement joins TRBV3-1 to TRBJ2-1; D may be TRBD2 (5 bases). Germline V lookup: CDR1 LGHDT, CDR2 YNNKEL (reference sequence). Trimming removed 0 bases from V and 6 bases from J, with 21 bases in between. The CDR3 contains 18 residues. CDR3 in amino acids: CASSQDPRKAGGGNEQFF. DNA for the CDR3: TGTGCCAGCAGCCAAGATCCCAGGAAGGCTGGAGGTGGCAATGAGCAGTTCTTC.

In its sample, this clonotype was seen a few times. Relative to the germline gene, one junction end is altered; a read error may explain this. The rearrangement joins TRBV28 to TRBJ2-3; D remains ambiguous. The CDR3 extends over 16 amino acids. Per germline, CDR1 MDHEN and CDR2 SYDVKM. The CDR3 bases are TGCGCCAGCAGTTTCAAACTATTAGTCCGCATCGATACGCAGTATTTT. Protein sequence: CASSFKLLVRIDTQYF.

The genes are TRBV6-1 and TRBJ1-3; D unclear. This CDR3 is built from 16 residues. With 7 bases removed from V and 0 bases from J, the gap between germline ends came to 16 bases. Germline V CDR1 and CDR2: MNHNS, SASEGT. The CDR3 loop is CASIRLGPHSGNTIYF. DNA for the CDR3: TGTGCCAGCATCCGTCTAGGGCCTCACTCTGGAAACACCATATATTTT.

This clonotype showed up just a few times. The chain employs TRBV20-1 and TRBJ2-5; tentatively, D is TRBD1 or TRBD2 (7 bases each). This CDR3 has 15 residues. V lost 5 bases to trimming and J lost 0 bases, with 16 bases between them. CDR1 and CDR2 from the germline V gene are DFQATT and SNEGSKA (reference sequence). The CDR3 bases are TGCAGTGCTGAGAGCGGGACAGCGAACCAAGAGACCCAGTACTTC. Its translation is CSAESGTANQETQYF.

This chain links TRBV12-3 or TRBV12-4 with TRBJ2-1; the D gene is possibly TRBD1 (5 bases). Between the trimmed V and J ends, which lost 5 bases and 4 bases, there was a span of 15 bases. The CDR3 sequence is 15 residues long. The CDR3 protein is CASSTRQIPYNEQFF. The CDR3 DNA follows: TGTGCCAGCAGTACCAGACAGATCCCATACAATGAGCAGTTCTTC.